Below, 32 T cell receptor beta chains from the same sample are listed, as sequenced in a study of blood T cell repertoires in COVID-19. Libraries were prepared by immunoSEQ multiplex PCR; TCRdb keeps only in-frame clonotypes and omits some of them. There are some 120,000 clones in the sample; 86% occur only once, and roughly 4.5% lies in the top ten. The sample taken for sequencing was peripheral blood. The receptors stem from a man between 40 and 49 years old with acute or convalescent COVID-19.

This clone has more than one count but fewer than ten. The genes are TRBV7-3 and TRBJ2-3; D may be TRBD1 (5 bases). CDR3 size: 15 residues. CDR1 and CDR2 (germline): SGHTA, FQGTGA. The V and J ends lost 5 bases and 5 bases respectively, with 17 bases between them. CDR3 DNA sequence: TGTGCCAGCAGCCAACAGGCATCCGCCGGAGATACGCAGTATTTT. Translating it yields CASSQQASAGDTQYF.

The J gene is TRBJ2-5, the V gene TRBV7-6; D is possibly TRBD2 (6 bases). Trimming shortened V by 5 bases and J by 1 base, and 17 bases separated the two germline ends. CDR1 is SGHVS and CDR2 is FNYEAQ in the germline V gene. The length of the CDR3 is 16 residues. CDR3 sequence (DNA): TGTGCCAGCAGCCCCCTAGTGGCGGGGTCCCAAGAGACCCAGTACTTC. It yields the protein CASSPLVAGSQETQYF.

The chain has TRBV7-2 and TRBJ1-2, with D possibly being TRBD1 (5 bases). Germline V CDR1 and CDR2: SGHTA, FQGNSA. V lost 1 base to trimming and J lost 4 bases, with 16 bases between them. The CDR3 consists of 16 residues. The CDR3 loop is CASSLVSAGFIYGYTF. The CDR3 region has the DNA TGTGCCAGCAGCTTAGTATCGGCAGGGTTCATCTATGGCTACACCTTC. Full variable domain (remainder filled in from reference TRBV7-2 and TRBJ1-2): GAGVSQSPSNKVTEKGKDVELRCDPISGHTALYWYRQSLGQGLEFLIYFQGNSAPDKSGLPSDRFSAERTGGSVSTLTIQRTQQEDSAVYLCASSLVSAGFIYGYTFGSGTRLTVV.

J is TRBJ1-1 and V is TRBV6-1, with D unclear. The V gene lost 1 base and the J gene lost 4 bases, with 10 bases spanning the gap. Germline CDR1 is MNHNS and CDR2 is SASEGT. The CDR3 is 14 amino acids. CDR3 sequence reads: CASSEDQEGTEAFF. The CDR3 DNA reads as TGTGCCAGCAGTGAAGATCAGGAGGGCACTGAAGCTTTCTTT.

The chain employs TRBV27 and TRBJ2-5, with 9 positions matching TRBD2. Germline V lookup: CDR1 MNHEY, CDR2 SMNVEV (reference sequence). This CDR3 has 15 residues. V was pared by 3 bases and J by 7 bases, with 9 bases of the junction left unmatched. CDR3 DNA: TGTGCCAGCAGTTTCTTTGGGCAAGCGGGAGGGACCCAGTACTTC. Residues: CASSFFGQAGGTQYF.

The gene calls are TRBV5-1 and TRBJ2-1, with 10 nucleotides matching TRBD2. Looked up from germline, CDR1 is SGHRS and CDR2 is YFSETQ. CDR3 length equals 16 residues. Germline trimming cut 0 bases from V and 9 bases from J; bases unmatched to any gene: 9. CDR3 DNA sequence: TGCGCCAGCAGCTTGGAGGTAGCGGGGGGTGTAGGTGAGCAGTTCTTC. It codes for CASSLEVAGGVGEQFF.

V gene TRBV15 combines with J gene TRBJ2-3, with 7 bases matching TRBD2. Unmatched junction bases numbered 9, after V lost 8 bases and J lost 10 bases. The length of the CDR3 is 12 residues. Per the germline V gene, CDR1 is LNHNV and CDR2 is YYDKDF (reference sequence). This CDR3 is CATGLVVDPQYF. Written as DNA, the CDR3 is TGTGCCACCGGACTAGTTGTTGACCCGCAGTATTTT.

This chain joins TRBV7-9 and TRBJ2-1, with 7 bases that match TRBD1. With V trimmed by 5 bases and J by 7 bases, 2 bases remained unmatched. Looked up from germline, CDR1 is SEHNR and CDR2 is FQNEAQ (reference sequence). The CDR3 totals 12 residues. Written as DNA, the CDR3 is TGTGCCAGCAGCCAACAGGGGAATGAGCAGTTCTTC. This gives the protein CASSQQGNEQFF.

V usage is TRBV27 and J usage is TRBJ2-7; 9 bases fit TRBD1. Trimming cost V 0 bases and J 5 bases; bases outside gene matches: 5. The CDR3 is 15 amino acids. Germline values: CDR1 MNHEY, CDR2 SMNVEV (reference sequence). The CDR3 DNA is TGTGCCAGCAGTTTATCCTCGGGACAGGGCGACGAGCAGTACTTC. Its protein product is CASSLSSGQGDEQYF.

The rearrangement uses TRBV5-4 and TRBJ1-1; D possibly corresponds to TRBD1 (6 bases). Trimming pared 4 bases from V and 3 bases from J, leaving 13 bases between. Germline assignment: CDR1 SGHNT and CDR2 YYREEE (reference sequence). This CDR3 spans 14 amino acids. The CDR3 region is CASSLDGGDTEAFF. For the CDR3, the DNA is TGTGCCAGCAGCCTGGATGGGGGCGACACTGAAGCTTTCTTT.

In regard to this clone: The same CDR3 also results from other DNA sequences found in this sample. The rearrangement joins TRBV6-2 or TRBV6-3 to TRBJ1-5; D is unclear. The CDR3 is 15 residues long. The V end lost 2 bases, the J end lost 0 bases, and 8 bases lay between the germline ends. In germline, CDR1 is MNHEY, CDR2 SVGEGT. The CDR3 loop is CASSYGRNSNQPQHF. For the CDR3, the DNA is TGTGCCAGCAGTTACGGGCGCAATAGCAATCAGCCCCAGCATTTT.

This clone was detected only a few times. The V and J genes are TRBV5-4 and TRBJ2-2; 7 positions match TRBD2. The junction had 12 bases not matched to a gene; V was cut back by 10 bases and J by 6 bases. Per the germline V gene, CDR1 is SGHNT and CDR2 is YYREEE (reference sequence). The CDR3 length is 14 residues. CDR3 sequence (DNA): TGTGCCGGGGGGGAGTCGATTGGGGCCGGGGAGCTGTTTTTT. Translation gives CAGGESIGAGELFF.

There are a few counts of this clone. The CDR3 is CASSLEAYGYTF. The CDR3 nucleotides are TGCGCCAGCAGCTTGGAAGCGTATGGCTACACCTTC. J is TRBJ1-2 and V is TRBV5-1; D uncertain. This CDR3 has 12 amino acids. V dropped 0 bases and J dropped 5 bases, with 5 bases sitting between them. In germline, CDR1 is SGHRS, CDR2 YFSETQ.

The CDR3 sequence is CASSFSTGGFGYTF. DNA for the CDR3: TGTGCCAGCAGCTTTAGTACAGGGGGCTTTGGCTACACCTTC. The chain combines TRBV13 with TRBJ1-2; 9 nucleotides match TRBD1. The V gene end was trimmed by 3 bases and the J gene end by 7 bases; junction bases not matched to a gene: 6. Germline CDR1 is PRHDT and CDR2 is FYEKMQ (reference sequence). The CDR3 runs to 14 residues. The whole variable domain, remainder taken from reference TRBV13 and TRBJ1-2, is AAGVIQSPRHLIKEKRETATLKCYPIPRHDTVYWYQQGPGQDPQFLISFYEKMQSDKGSIPDRFSAQQFSDYHSELNMSSLELGDSALYFCASSFSTGGFGYTFGSGTRLTVV.

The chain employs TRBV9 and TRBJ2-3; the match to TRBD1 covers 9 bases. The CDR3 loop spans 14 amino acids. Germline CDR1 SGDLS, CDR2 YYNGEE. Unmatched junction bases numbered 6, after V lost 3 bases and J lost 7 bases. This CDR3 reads CASSATGGGNTQYF. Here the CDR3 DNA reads TGTGCCAGCAGCGCGACAGGGGGGGGAAATACGCAGTATTTT.

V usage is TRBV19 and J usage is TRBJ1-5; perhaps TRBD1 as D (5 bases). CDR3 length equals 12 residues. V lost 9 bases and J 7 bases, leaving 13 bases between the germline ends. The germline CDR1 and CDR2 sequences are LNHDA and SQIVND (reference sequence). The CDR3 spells CASQRRDQPQHF. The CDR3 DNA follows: TGTGCCAGCCAGCGGAGGGACCAGCCCCAGCATTTT.

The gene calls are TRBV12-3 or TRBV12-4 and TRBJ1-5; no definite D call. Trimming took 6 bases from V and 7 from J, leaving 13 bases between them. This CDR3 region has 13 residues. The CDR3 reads CASSSNRRQPQHF. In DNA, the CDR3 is TGTGCCAGCAGCTCCAACAGACGGCAGCCCCAGCATTTT.

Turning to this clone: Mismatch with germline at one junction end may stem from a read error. In DNA form, the CDR3 reads TGTGCCACTAGTGCATTGACTAGCGGGGCTTACAATGAGCAGTTCTTC. Residues: CATSALTSGAYNEQFF. The gene calls are TRBV24-1 and TRBJ2-1; 11 nucleotides align to TRBD2. The germline V gene encodes CDR1 KGHDR and CDR2 SFDVKD. The CDR3 runs to 16 residues.

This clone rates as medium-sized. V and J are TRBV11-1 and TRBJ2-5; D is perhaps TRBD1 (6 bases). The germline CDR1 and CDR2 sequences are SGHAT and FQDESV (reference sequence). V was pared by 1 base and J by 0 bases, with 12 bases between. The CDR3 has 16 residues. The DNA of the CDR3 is TGTGCCAGCAGCTTAGATCTGGGGGCCGACCAAGAGACCCAGTACTTC. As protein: CASSLDLGADQETQYF.

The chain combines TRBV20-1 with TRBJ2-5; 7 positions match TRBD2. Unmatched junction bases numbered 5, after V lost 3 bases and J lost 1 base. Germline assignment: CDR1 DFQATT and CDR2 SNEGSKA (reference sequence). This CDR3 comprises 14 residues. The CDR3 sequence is CSASVAGSQETQYF. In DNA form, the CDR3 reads TGCAGTGCTAGTGTAGCGGGTAGCCAAGAGACCCAGTACTTC.

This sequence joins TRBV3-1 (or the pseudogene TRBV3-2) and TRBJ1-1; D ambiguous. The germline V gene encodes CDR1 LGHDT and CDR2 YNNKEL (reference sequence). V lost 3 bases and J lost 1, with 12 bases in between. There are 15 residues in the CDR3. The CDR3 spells CASSHRLRGNTEAFF. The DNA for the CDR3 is TGTGCCAGCAGCCACCGACTTCGCGGGAACACTGAAGCTTTCTTT.

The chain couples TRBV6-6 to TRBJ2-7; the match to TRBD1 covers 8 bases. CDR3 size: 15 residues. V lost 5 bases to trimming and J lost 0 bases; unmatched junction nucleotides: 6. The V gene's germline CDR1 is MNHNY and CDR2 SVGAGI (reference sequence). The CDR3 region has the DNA TGTGCCAGCAGTGCGACAGGGGACCCCTCCTACGAGCAGTACTTC. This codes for CASSATGDPSYEQYF.

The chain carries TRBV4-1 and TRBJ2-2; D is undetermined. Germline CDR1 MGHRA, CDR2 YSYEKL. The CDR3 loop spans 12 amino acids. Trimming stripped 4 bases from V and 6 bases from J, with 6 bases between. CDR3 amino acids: CASSPPAGELFF. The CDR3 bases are TGCGCCAGCAGCCCCCCTGCCGGGGAGCTGTTTTTT.

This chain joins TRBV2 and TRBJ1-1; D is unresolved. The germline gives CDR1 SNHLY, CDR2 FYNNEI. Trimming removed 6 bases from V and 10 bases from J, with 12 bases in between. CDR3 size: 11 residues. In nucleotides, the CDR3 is TGTGCCAGCAGCCTCAACCGGGGAGCTTTCTTT. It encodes CASSLNRGAFF.

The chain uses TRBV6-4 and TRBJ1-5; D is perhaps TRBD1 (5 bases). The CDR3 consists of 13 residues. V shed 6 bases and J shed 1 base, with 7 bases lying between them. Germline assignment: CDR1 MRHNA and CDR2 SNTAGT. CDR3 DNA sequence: TGTGCCAGCAGCCAGGGAAGCAATCAGCCCCAGCATTTT. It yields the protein CASSQGSNQPQHF.

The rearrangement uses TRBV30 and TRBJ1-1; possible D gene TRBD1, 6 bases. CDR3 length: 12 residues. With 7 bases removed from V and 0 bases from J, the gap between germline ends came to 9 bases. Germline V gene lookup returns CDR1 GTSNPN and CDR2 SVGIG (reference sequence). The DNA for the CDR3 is TGTGCCTACAGGACAGTGAACACTGAAGCTTTCTTT. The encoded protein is CAYRTVNTEAFF.

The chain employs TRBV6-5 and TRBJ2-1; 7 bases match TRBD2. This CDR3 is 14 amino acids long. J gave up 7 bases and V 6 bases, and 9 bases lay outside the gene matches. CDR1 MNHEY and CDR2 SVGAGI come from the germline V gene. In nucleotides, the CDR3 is TGTGCCAGCAGGGCCGCGGGAGTAATGAATGAGCAGTTCTTC. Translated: CASRAAGVMNEQFF.

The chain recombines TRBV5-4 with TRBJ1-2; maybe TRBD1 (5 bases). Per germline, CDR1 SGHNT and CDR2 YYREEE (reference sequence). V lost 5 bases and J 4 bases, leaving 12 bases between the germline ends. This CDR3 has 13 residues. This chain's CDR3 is CASSWDSFYGYTF. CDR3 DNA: TGTGCCAGCAGTTGGGACTCCTTCTATGGCTACACCTTC.

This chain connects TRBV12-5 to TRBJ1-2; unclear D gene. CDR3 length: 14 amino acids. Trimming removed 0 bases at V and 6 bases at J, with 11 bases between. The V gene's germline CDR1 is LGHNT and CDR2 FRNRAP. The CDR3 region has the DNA TGTGCTAGTGGTTTGGTACCGGAGGTTGATGGCTACACCTTC. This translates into CASGLVPEVDGYTF.

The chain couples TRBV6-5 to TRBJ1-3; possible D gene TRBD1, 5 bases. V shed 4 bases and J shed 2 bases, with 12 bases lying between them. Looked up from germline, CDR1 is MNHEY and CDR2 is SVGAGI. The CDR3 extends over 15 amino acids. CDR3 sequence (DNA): TGTGCCAGCAGTTCCCAGGGTACGGCTGGAAACACCATATATTTT. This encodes CASSSQGTAGNTIYF.

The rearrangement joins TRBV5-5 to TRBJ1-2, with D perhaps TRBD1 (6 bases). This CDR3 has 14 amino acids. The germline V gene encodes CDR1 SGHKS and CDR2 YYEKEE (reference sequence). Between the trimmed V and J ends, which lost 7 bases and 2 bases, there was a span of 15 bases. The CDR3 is CASRRDIGNYGYTF. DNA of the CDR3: TGTGCCAGCCGAAGGGACATTGGAAACTATGGCTACACCTTC.

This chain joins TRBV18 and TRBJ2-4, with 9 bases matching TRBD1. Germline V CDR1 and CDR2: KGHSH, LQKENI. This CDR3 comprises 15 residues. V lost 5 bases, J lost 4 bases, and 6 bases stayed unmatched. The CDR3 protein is CASSTTGTGKNIQYF. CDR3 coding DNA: TGTGCCAGCTCAACTACGGGGACAGGGAAAAACATTCAGTACTTC.